This is a list of T cell receptor beta chains from one sample in a study of cytomegalovirus exposure and HLA in healthy donors. Sequencing was performed with immunoSEQ multiplex PCR; in TCRdb, only in-frame clones are kept and a portion is missing. This table has fewer than 200,000 clones, 80% to 90% appearing once. The sequencing input was PBMCs. These receptor sequences come from a young woman in good health and CMV-seronegative. Each CDR3 is given with its conserved first and last residue. Each record gives: V gene, D gene, clone size, J gene, CDR3 DNA, CDR3 protein. A D gene is named only where the DNA matches it firmly. The size field is filled for only some rows; it gives once, few, many or a size class.

v_gene: TRBV15; d_gene: TRBD1; abundance: NA; j_gene: TRBJ2-7; CDR3nt: TGTGCCACCAGCAGCCAGGGGGTTTACTACGAGCAGTACTTC; CDR3aa: CATSSQGVYYEQYF
v_gene: TRBV27; d_gene: NA; abundance: NA; j_gene: TRBJ2-7; CDR3nt: TGTGCCAGCAGTTTAGGCAGGTCCTACGAGCAGTACTTC; CDR3aa: CASSLGRSYEQYF
v_gene: TRBV11-2; d_gene: NA; abundance: NA; j_gene: TRBJ2-3; CDR3nt: TGTGCCAGCAGCTTAGCGGTCAGGGTGACAGATACGCAGTATTTT; CDR3aa: CASSLAVRVTDTQYF
v_gene: TRBV29-1; d_gene: NA; abundance: few; j_gene: TRBJ1-1; CDR3nt: TGCAGCGTTGTAAGGACAGAAGCAACTGAAGCTTTCTTT; CDR3aa: CSVVRTEATEAFF
v_gene: TRBV5-1; d_gene: NA; abundance: NA; j_gene: TRBJ2-5; CDR3nt: TGCGCCAGCAACCCTTGGGGCCCTTTTGAAGAGACCCAGTACTTC; CDR3aa: CASNPWGPFEETQYF
v_gene: TRBV28; d_gene: TRBD1; abundance: NA; j_gene: TRBJ1-2; CDR3nt: TGTGCCAGCAAGGGCAGACAGGGATTTGGCTACACCTTC; CDR3aa: CASKGRQGFGYTF
v_gene: TRBV5-6; d_gene: NA; abundance: NA; j_gene: TRBJ2-1; CDR3nt: TGTGCCAGCAGCTTGTTCTCTAGTGTATCCTACAATGAGCAGTTCTTC; CDR3aa: CASSLFSSVSYNEQFF
v_gene: TRBV9; d_gene: NA; abundance: NA; j_gene: TRBJ1-2; CDR3nt: TGTGCCAGCGGGAGAAGTAACTATGGCTACACCTTC; CDR3aa: CASGRSNYGYTF
v_gene: TRBV11-1; d_gene: TRBD1; abundance: NA; j_gene: TRBJ2-7; CDR3nt: TGTGCCAGCAGCTTAGCCCCTACAGGGGCGGGTGAGGACTACGAGCAGTACTTC; CDR3aa: CASSLAPTGAGEDYEQYF
v_gene: TRBV5-1; d_gene: NA; abundance: NA; j_gene: TRBJ2-7; CDR3nt: TGCGCCAGCAGCTTGGTGGAGGGGCACGAGCAGTACTTC; CDR3aa: CASSLVEGHEQYF